These T cell receptor beta chains were read from a single sample in a study of T cells in Graves' hyperthyroidism and ophthalmopathy. TCRdb itself ran the multiplex PCR reads through MiXCR, one entry per CDR3 protein. The sample carries around 340,000 distinct CDR3 sequences, about 20% recorded once. The sequencing input was blood. These receptors came from a woman aged 50 to 60 with Graves' hyperthyroidism. Each CDR3 is given with its conserved first and last residue. Each record gives: D gene, J gene, V gene, clone size, CDR3 DNA, CDR3 protein. The D gene is left open where the match is weak. Size values are once, few and many counts, or a class for expanded clones, and some rows have none.

TRBD2	TRBJ2-1	TRBV30	-	TGTGCCTGGAGTCTAGCGGGAAATGAGCAGTTCTTC	CAWSLAGNEQFF
-	TRBJ2-3	TRBV5-6	few	TGTGCCAGCAGCCCGGGATGGCCTAGCACAGATACGCAGTATTTT	CASSPGWPSTDTQYF
-	TRBJ1-1	TRBV6-1	few	TGTGCCAGCACCGAAGGAAGGGAATCTGAAGCTTTCTTT	CASTEGRESEAFF
-	TRBJ1-5	TRBV7-8	many	TGTGCCAGCAGCTTAAGTAATATCAATAGCAATCAGCCCCAGCATTTT	CASSLSNINSNQPQHF
-	TRBJ1-4	TRBV12-3/TRBV12-4	few	TGTGCCAGCACCCCACAGGACGGGCTAATGGAAAAACTGTTTTTT	CASTPQDGLMEKLFF
-	TRBJ1-1	TRBV5-1	few	TGCGCCAGCAGCTTCGCGGAACTGACGACTGGAGCTTTCTTT	CASSFAELTTGAFF
TRBD1	TRBJ1-1	TRBV9	once	TGTGCCAGCAGCGTATCCGGACAGGGGGCTGAAGCTTTCTTT	CASSVSGQGAEAFF
-	TRBJ1-1	TRBV13	-	TGTGCCAGCAGCTTAGCGGGGTCGAGGGCTTTCTTT	CASSLAGSRAFF
-	TRBJ2-3	TRBV20-1	many	TGCAGTGCAACTGGACACACCACACGCACAGATACGCAGTATTTT	CSATGHTTRTDTQYF
-	TRBJ2-7	TRBV12-3/TRBV12-4	-	TGTGCCAGCAGTACCCGACAGGACCTTGCGTCCGAGCAGTACTTC	CASSTRQDLASEQYF
TRBD2	TRBJ2-1	TRBV20-1	few	TGCAGTGCTACGGCTAGCGGGGGCAATGAGCAGTTCTTC	CSATASGGNEQFF
TRBD2	TRBJ2-1	TRBV20-1	many	TGCAGTGCTAGAGAGACGGGAGGGAGGACTGAGCAGTTCTTC	CSARETGGRTEQFF
-	TRBJ1-1	TRBV3-1	many	TGTGCCAGCAGCCAAGAACAGAACACTGAAGCTTTCTTT	CASSQEQNTEAFF
TRBD2	TRBJ2-7	TRBV11-3	few	TGTGCCAGCTCCAGAACAGCGGGGGCCTACGAGCAGTACTTC	CASSRTAGAYEQYF
-	TRBJ2-7	TRBV6-2/TRBV6-3	-	TGTACCAGCAGCTACGGGAGAGTCTACGAGCAGTACTTC	CTSSYGRVYEQYF
-	TRBJ1-2	TRBV14	-	TGTGCCAGCAGCCCCTACTCGAGAGGGGTTGAAGGCTACACCTTC	CASSPYSRGVEGYTF
-	TRBJ2-4	TRBV20-1	-	TGCAGTGCTAGCTCCCCCGACCCAAACATTCAGTACTTC	CSASSPDPNIQYF
-	TRBJ1-1	TRBV5-6	-	TGTGCCAGCAGCTTTTCAGGGGTTGAAGCTTTCTTT	CASSFSGVEAFF
TRBD2	TRBJ2-1	TRBV25-1	few	TGTGCCAGCAGTGAAAGCGGGTTAGCGGGATTGTATGATGAGCAGTTCTTC	CASSESGLAGLYDEQFF
-	TRBJ1-2	TRBV6-1	-	TGTGCCAGCAGTTTTACAGGGAACTATGGCTACACCTTC	CASSFTGNYGYTF
TRBD1	TRBJ1-1	TRBV12-3/TRBV12-4	many	TGTGCCAGCAGTTTCGCGGACAGGGCCACTGAAGCTTTCTTT	CASSFADRATEAFF
-	TRBJ1-5	TRBV29-1	few	TGCAGCGTTGCTAAGGGCAGCAATCAGCCCCAGCATTTT	CSVAKGSNQPQHF
-	TRBJ1-1	TRBV20-1	many	TGCAGTGCTAGCCGGGGTGAGGCTGAAGCTTTCTTT	CSASRGEAEAFF
TRBD1	TRBJ2-5	TRBV10-3	few	TGTGCCATCAGTGGTGGAGGAGCAGGGGGCCAAGAGACCCAGTACTTC	CAISGGGAGGQETQYF
-	TRBJ1-1	TRBV13	-	TGTGCCAGCAGCCCCGTCGGGTCGCAGGGGTCGAACACTGAAGCTTTCTTT	CASSPVGSQGSNTEAFF
-	TRBJ2-1	TRBV3-1	many	TGTGCCAGCAGCCAAGGAGCCCCGGGAGTACACAATGAGCAGTTCTTC	CASSQGAPGVHNEQFF
-	TRBJ1-5	TRBV20-1	-	TGCAGTGCTAGAGAGGCGAAGGGACTTCAGCCCCAGCATTTT	CSAREAKGLQPQHF
-	TRBJ2-7	TRBV7-9	few	TGTGCCAGCAGCCCACTCCCGACGGGCCCCTACGAGCAGTACTTC	CASSPLPTGPYEQYF
TRBD2	TRBJ2-2	TRBV27	many	TGTGCCAGCAGTTCACTAGCGGGAGTGTCCACCGGGGAGCTGTTTTTT	CASSSLAGVSTGELFF
TRBD2	TRBJ2-7	TRBV6-2/TRBV6-3	many	TGTGCCAGCAGTTACGGACTAGCGGGAGCATACGAGCAGTACTTC	CASSYGLAGAYEQYF
-	TRBJ1-4	TRBV12-3/TRBV12-4	few	TGTGCCAGCTCGGCGGGGACTAATGAAAAACTGTTTTTT	CASSAGTNEKLFF
-	TRBJ2-1	TRBV5-5	many	TGTGCCAGCAGCCGAAGGCCCCTCAATGAGCAGTTCTTC	CASSRRPLNEQFF
TRBD2	TRBJ2-4	TRBV6-1	few	TGTGCCAGCAGGCCTAGCGGGGGTAACATTCAGTACTTC	CASRPSGGNIQYF
TRBD2	TRBJ2-2	TRBV7-7	-	TGTGCTAGCAGCCGGGGACTACCTGGGATCGGGGAGCTGTTTTTT	CASSRGLPGIGELFF
-	TRBJ1-1	TRBV3-1	many	TGTGCCAGCAGCCAAGGAACAGCCGGAGGGACTGAAGCTTTCTTT	CASSQGTAGGTEAFF
TRBD2	TRBJ2-3	TRBV2	many	TGTGCCAGCAGACCCCTCCCACTAGCGGGGGCGCGAGATACGCAGTATTTT	CASRPLPLAGARDTQYF
-	TRBJ2-1	TRBV5-4	many	TGTGCCAGCAGCTTGGCCAAGGGCAGCTACAATGAGCAGTTCTTC	CASSLAKGSYNEQFF
TRBD2	TRBJ2-7	TRBV12-3/TRBV12-4	many	TGTGCCAGCAGCAAAACTAGCGGGAGTTACGAGCAGTACTTC	CASSKTSGSYEQYF
TRBD2	TRBJ2-1	TRBV18	-	TGTGCCAGCTCACCAACGACTAGCTTTCAGAGCTCCTACAATGAGCAGTTCTTC	CASSPTTSFQSSYNEQFF
-	TRBJ1-4	TRBV20-1	many	TGCAGTGCTAGAGATACCAGGGACGACGTAAAACTGTTTTTT	CSARDTRDDVKLFF
-	TRBJ1-3	TRBV6-1	few	TGTGCCAGCAGCCCAGCCGGAGCCGGAGTATTCTCTGGAAACACCACGGGAAACACCATATATTTT	CASSPAGAGVFSGNTTGNTIYF
-	TRBJ1-1	TRBV3-1	-	TGTGCCAGCAGCCAAGAGTTGGGACAGAACACTGAAGCTTTCTTT	CASSQELGQNTEAFF
-	TRBJ2-3	TRBV3-1	many	TGTGCCAGCAGCCCAATGATGAGGGGCACAGATACGCAGTATTTT	CASSPMMRGTDTQYF
TRBD1	TRBJ2-2	TRBV12-3/TRBV12-4	-	TGTGCCAGCAGTTTAGATGACAGGGCGGGGGAGCTGTTTTTT	CASSLDDRAGELFF
-	TRBJ1-2	TRBV5-6	few	TGTGCCAGCAGCGTGCACCGGGGCTACACCTTC	CASSVHRGYTF
-	TRBJ1-6	TRBV6-5	few	TGTGCCAGCAGCTACAGCCTGGGGAATTCACCCCTCCACTTT	CASSYSLGNSPLHF
-	TRBJ2-3	TRBV4-1	-	TGCGCCAGCAGCCAAGATCGGGCGGTCACAGATACGCAGTATTTT	CASSQDRAVTDTQYF
-	TRBJ2-7	TRBV6-6	many	TGTGCCAGCAGTTACCATCCGGGAACCTACGAGCAGTACTTC	CASSYHPGTYEQYF
-	TRBJ2-5	TRBV7-8	many	TGTGCCAGCAGCTTATTCCCCGTGAGCGGGGAGACCCAGTACTTC	CASSLFPVSGETQYF
-	TRBJ2-3	TRBV20-1	-	TGCAGTGAGGGCGGGGACTTCGGAGATACGCAGTATTTT	CSEGGDFGDTQYF